This TCR beta chain originates from a study of T-cell memory formation after mild COVID-19. This clonotype came up many times. The ends lost 3 bases at V and 5 bases at J; junction bases unmatched: 5. The CDR3 extends over 14 amino acids. Germline V gene sequence: CDR1 MGHDK, CDR2 SYGVNS. MiXCR, applied by TCRdb to the 5' RACE reads, yields one record per CDR3 protein. The data contain over 450,000 distinct CDR3 sequences, 20% of them seen just once; the ten biggest clones take up around 12%. Material: PBMCs or a T cell subset sorted from them (not recorded which). The chain recombines TRBV25-1 with TRBJ2-7; 9 bases align to TRBD2. The receptor was isolated from an adult woman who had mild COVID-19 (a few samples of this study predate the infection). Cell type and time point are not known. The CDR3 region is CASSDSGSLNEQYF. The CDR3 DNA sequence: TGTGCCAGCAGTGATAGCGGGAGTCTCAACGAGCAGTACTTC.